Shown below are 20 T cell receptor beta chains from a single sample sequenced in a study of cytomegalovirus exposure and HLA in healthy donors. Both 60 Vbeta primers and 13 Jbeta primers went into the PCR. Profiling relied on immunoSEQ multiplex PCR, and the TCRdb table lists in-frame clones only, not all of them. The sample holds more than 60,000 clones; approximately 82% are singletons and the top ten take approximately 17%. Material for sequencing was PBMCs. These receptors were taken from a man in his 70s in good health and CMV-seropositive.

This sequence joins TRBV10-3 and TRBJ1-2; 9 bases fit TRBD1. V gave up 3 bases and J gave up 2 bases; unmatched junction bases: 4. Germline V gene lookup returns CDR1 ENHRY and CDR2 SYGVKD. The CDR3 length is 15 residues. CDR3 sequence reads: CAISDSGTGNYGYTF. Written as DNA, the CDR3 is TGTGCCATCAGTGATAGCGGGACAGGGAACTATGGCTACACCTTC.

The CDR3 loop reads CASSLSGTGPQHF. The CDR3 DNA reads TGTGCCAGCAGCTTGAGTGGGACAGGTCCCCAGCATTTT. The chain links TRBV5-5 to TRBJ1-5; 8 nucleotides agree with TRBD1. This CDR3 is 13 amino acids long. Germline CDR1 reads SGHKS; CDR2 reads YYEKEE (reference sequence). The trim removed 1 base at V and 10 bases at J, leaving 4 bases unmatched.

This rearrangement joins TRBV10-3 to TRBJ1-1; D not certain. V shed 4 bases and J shed 8 bases, with 8 bases lying between them. The CDR3 is 11 amino acids. Germline-derived CDR1 and CDR2 are ENHRY and SYGVKD. As DNA, the CDR3 is TGTGCCATCAGTGGGAGTAGCGAAGCTTTCTTT. It is translated as CAISGSSEAFF.

The gene calls are TRBV6-5 and TRBJ2-7; 10 bases line up with TRBD2. From germline, CDR1 is MNHEY and CDR2 SVGAGI. CDR3 length: 15 residues. J lost 0 bases, V lost 8 bases, and 7 bases had no gene match. Here the CDR3 DNA reads TGTGCCAGCGGATCTAGCGGGAGTTTCTCCTACGAGCAGTACTTC. Its translation is CASGSSGSFSYEQYF.

CDR3 in amino acids: CASTSSGDNTDTQYF. The DNA of the CDR3 is TGTGCCAGCACCTCTAGCGGGGACAACACAGATACGCAGTATTTT. The chain links TRBV9 to TRBJ2-3, with 9 bases identical to TRBD2. After removal of 6 bases from V and 2 bases from J, the junction contained 7 bases not matched to a gene. The CDR3 covers 15 residues. Germline lookup yields CDR1 SGDLS and CDR2 YYNGEE.

V and J are TRBV6-1 and TRBJ2-3; 7 positions agree with TRBD2. The trim removed 0 bases at V and 6 bases at J, leaving 0 bases unmatched. Looked up from germline, CDR1 is MNHNS and CDR2 is SASEGT. This CDR3 is built from 13 residues. In nucleotides, the CDR3 is TGTGCCAGCAGTGAAGCGCGGGAGGATACGCAGTATTTT. Residues: CASSEAREDTQYF.

The rearrangement uses TRBV19 and TRBJ1-1; a possible D gene is TRBD1 (5 bases). Trimming removed 3 bases at V and 4 bases at J, with 9 bases between. This CDR3 comprises 13 residues. Per germline, CDR1 LNHDA and CDR2 SQIVND (reference sequence). The CDR3 DNA reads TGTGCCAGTAGTATTATGGGGGGCACTGAAGCTTTCTTT. Its translation: CASSIMGGTEAFF.

The CDR3 coding sequence is TGCGCCAGCAGCTCACCAGAGGGACTAAGTAACTACGAGCAGTACTTC. It is translated as CASSSPEGLSNYEQYF. V and J are TRBV5-1 and TRBJ2-7; 7 bases map to TRBD2. With 3 bases clipped from V and 3 bases from J, the junction kept 12 bases outside the gene matches. The CDR3 extends over 16 amino acids. Germline loops: CDR1 SGHRS, CDR2 YFSETQ.

A few counts support this clone. This chain connects TRBV5-5 to TRBJ1-4, with D perhaps TRBD1 (5 bases). The CDR3 sequence is 14 residues long. Germline V CDR1 and CDR2: SGHKS, YYEKEE (reference sequence). V was pared by 4 bases and J by 7 bases, with 14 bases between. CDR3 amino acids: CASSRSGGTEKLFF. The CDR3 DNA reads as TGTGCCAGCAGCCGATCCGGGGGGACTGAAAAACTGTTTTTT.

This chain joins TRBV6-6 and TRBJ2-3; D may be TRBD1 (5 bases). Germline V CDR1 and CDR2: MNHNY, SVGAGI (reference sequence). The CDR3 is 15 amino acids. V was shortened by 6 bases and J by 0 bases, with 13 bases between the two germline ends. CDR3 nucleotides: TGTGCCAGCAGCCTTCGACAGCATAGCACAGATACGCAGTATTTT. Translating gives CASSLRQHSTDTQYF.

The V call is TRBV6-6, the J call TRBJ2-1; 13 positions agree with TRBD2. Germline-derived CDR1 and CDR2 are MNHNY and SVGAGI (reference sequence). The V and J ends lost 0 bases and 7 bases, in that order; junction bases with no gene match: 3. CDR3 length: 16 residues. The CDR3 DNA sequence: TGTGCCAGCAGTTACTCGACTAGCGGGAGGCGGAATGAGCAGTTCTTC. Translated, it gives CASSYSTSGRRNEQFF.

This chain links TRBV5-1 with TRBJ2-2; D is ambiguous. The germline V gene has CDR1 SGHRS and CDR2 YFSETQ. The CDR3 length is 13 residues. V dropped 6 bases and J dropped 4 bases, with 10 bases sitting between them. As DNA, the CDR3 is TGCGCCAGCACCCGCGAGCTCACCGGGGAGCTGTTTTTT. This sequence encodes CASTRELTGELFF. The full variable domain, its missing parts supplied by reference TRBV5-1 and TRBJ2-2, is KAGVTQTPRYLIKTRGQQVTLSCSPISGHRSVSWYQQTPGQGLQFLFEYFSETQRNKGNFPGRFSGRQFSNSRSEMNVSTLELGDSALYLCASTRELTGELFFGEGSRLTVL.

This chain uses TRBV4-1 with TRBJ2-3; TRBD2 aligns across 9 bases. The CDR3 is 17 residues long. From germline, CDR1 is MGHRA and CDR2 YSYEKL. V lost 2 bases, J lost 0 bases, and 6 bases stayed unmatched. The chain's CDR3 is CASSQTSGGPSTDTQYF. The CDR3 nucleotides read TGCGCCAGCAGCCAAACCAGCGGGGGGCCTAGCACAGATACGCAGTATTTT.

V and J are TRBV30 and TRBJ2-7; 7 nucleotides line up with TRBD1. V shed 2 bases, J shed 5 bases, and the junction held 6 bases outside the gene matches. Looked up from germline, CDR1 is GTSNPN and CDR2 is SVGIG (reference sequence). This CDR3 region has 13 residues. Here the CDR3 reads CAWSLRGQHEQYF. CDR3 DNA sequence: TGTGCCTGGAGTCTTCGGGGACAGCACGAGCAGTACTTC.

The V call is TRBV4-1, the J call TRBJ2-3; a possible D gene is TRBD2 (6 bases). The V gene's germline CDR1 is MGHRA and CDR2 YSYEKL. The CDR3 contains 16 residues. The V gene lost 1 base and the J gene lost 4 bases, with 15 bases spanning the gap. CDR3 DNA sequence: TGCGCCAGCAGCCAAGGTTGGGCGGGAAGGTCAGATACGCAGTATTTT. Protein product: CASSQGWAGRSDTQYF.

The chain carries TRBV6-1 and TRBJ2-7; 8 positions agree with TRBD2. The CDR3 runs to 12 residues. V dropped 9 bases and J dropped 4; count of bases not matched to a gene: 5. The germline gives CDR1 MNHNS, CDR2 SASEGT. The CDR3 DNA sequence: TGTGCCAGTCAGCGGGAGAGGTACGAGCAGTACTTC. Residues: CASQRERYEQYF.

V and J are TRBV6-5 and TRBJ1-2, with a possible D match to TRBD1 (6 bases). Trimming took off 6 bases at V and 4 bases at J, with 9 bases between the two ends. Germline loops: CDR1 MNHEY, CDR2 SVGAGI. The CDR3 is 12 residues long. CDR3 sequence reads: CASRTGAYGYTF. The CDR3 DNA sequence: TGTGCCAGCAGGACAGGTGCCTATGGCTACACCTTC.

CDR3 sequence reads: CASSPSGGSHEQYF. Here the CDR3 DNA reads TGTGCCAGCAGCCCCTCCGGGGGGAGCCACGAGCAGTACTTC. The rearrangement joins TRBV9 to TRBJ2-7; TRBD2 aligns across 7 bases. Unmatched junction bases numbered 9, after V lost 4 bases and J lost 5 bases. The germline V gene encodes CDR1 SGDLS and CDR2 YYNGEE. The CDR3 covers 14 residues.

The chain joins TRBV6-6 to TRBJ1-2; 11 positions agree with TRBD1. Trimming cost V 5 bases and J 4 bases; bases outside gene matches: 6. Germline CDR1 MNHNY, CDR2 SVGAGI (reference sequence). The CDR3 runs 15 residues. The CDR3: CASSRGTGGGYGYTF. The CDR3 DNA reads TGTGCCAGCAGTCGGGGGACAGGGGGAGGCTATGGCTACACCTTC.

The chain has TRBV9 and TRBJ2-5; 7 bases agree with TRBD2. The CDR3 has 15 residues. Germline V CDR1 and CDR2: SGDLS, YYNGEE. Trimming took 0 bases from V and 4 from J; bases not matched to a gene: 6. The CDR3 here is CASSVVGGGSETQYF. In DNA form, the CDR3 reads TGTGCCAGCAGCGTAGTGGGCGGGGGTTCAGAGACCCAGTACTTC.